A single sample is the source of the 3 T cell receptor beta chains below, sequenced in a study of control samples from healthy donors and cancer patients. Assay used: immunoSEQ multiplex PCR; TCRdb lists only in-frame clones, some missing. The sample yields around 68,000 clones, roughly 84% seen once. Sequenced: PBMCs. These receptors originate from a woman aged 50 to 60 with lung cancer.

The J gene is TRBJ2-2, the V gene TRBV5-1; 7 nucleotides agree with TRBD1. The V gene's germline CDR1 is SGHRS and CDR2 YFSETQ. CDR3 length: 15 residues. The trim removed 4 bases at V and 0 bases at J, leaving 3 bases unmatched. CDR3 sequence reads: CASSTDRTNTGELFF. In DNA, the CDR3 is TGCGCCAGCAGCACGGACAGGACGAACACCGGGGAGCTGTTTTTT.

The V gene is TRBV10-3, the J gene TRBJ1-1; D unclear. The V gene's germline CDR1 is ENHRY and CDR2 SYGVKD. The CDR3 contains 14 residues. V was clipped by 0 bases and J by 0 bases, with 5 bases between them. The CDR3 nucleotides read TGTGCCATCAGTGAGTCCCGGATGAACACTGAAGCTTTCTTT. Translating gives CAISESRMNTEAFF.

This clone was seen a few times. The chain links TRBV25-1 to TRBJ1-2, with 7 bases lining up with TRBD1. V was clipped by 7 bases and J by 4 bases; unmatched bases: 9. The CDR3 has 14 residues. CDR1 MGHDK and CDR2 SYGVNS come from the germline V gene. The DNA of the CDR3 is TGTGCCAGCATGGCGTCGAAGGGGGCCTATGGCTACACCTTC. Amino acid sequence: CASMASKGAYGYTF.